The sequence of this T cell receptor beta chain was determined in a study of regulatory T cells in long-lasting Graves disease. The study's findings and limits: Newly diagnosed Graves' patients exceeded persistent ones in TCR diversity.

This clonotype was observed a few times. What it binds is unknown. The time point: newly diagnosed GD, antithyroid drugs for less than 3 months. Generation of the TCR library employed RNA extracted from PBMCs. Arm-PCR of CDR3 regions and iRepertoire HTBI primers were the basis on which TCR beta libraries were built. Via MiXCR, TCRdb re-called the multiplex PCR reads, giving one row per CDR3 protein. The repertoire holds 520,000 or so distinct CDR3 sequences, with 12% as singletons. These data also featured in a second study, about T cells in Graves' hyperthyroidism and ophthalmopathy. That source reports: Hyperthyroidism had been newly diagnosed in patients aged 18 to 65, and its duration was under 2 months. It was uncontrolled infection, other autoimmune disease, pregnancy or lactation that excluded patients.

This specimen consisted of peripheral blood mononuclear cells (PBMCs), obtained at new diagnosis, from a patient treated with antithyroid drugs. This clonotype was sampled from a woman aged 25-40 years with Graves disease.

The CDR3 here is CASSPQWGTASGNTIYF. CDR3 nucleotides: TGCGCCAGCAGCCCACAGTGGGGGACGGCATCTGGAAACACCATATATTTT. The gene calls are TRBV4-3 and TRBJ1-3; D may be TRBD1 (5 bases). This CDR3 spans 17 amino acids. V was pared by 4 bases and J by 1 base, with 17 bases between. Germline loops: CDR1 LGHNA, CDR2 YSLEER.